Listed below are T cell receptor beta chains from one sample, sequenced in a study of post-analysis software for immune sequencing data. Each CDR3 protein is one row after TCRdb ran MiXCR on the PCR reads. The repertoire includes 400,000 to 500,000 distinct CDR3 sequences, 35% to 45% of them detected once, and 6% to 9% sits in the top ten. Sequencing was done on a sample of blood. These receptors all come from a girl aged 2-10 years with multiple sclerosis. Each CDR3 is given with its conserved first and last residue. The D gene is left open where the match is weak. Part of the rows lack a size; the others show once, few, many or a class for expanded clones.

>TRBV28|.|TRBJ2-1|few
CASSVIEGKGFRNEQFF
TGTGCCAGCAGTGTTATTGAGGGGAAGGGGTTTCGGAATGAGCAGTTCTTC
>TRBV27|TRBD1|TRBJ1-1|.
CASSLSGTGYTEAFF
TGTGCCAGCAGTTTATCAGGGACAGGGTACACTGAAGCTTTCTTT
>TRBV5-5|.|TRBJ1-2|few
CASSLVGQMRGTF
TGTGCCAGCAGCTTGGTTGGACAGATGCGAGGCACCTTC
>TRBV7-8|TRBD1|TRBJ2-6|few
CASSCTGVCPGANVLTF
TGTGCCAGCAGCTGCACAGGGGTGTGTCCTGGGGCCAACGTCCTGACTTTC
>TRBV20-1|.|TRBJ2-7|once
CSARGAGSYNEQYF
TGCAGTGCTAGAGGTGCGGGCTCCTACAATGAGCAGTACTTC
>TRBV9|TRBD1|TRBJ2-7|.
CASSVTTGGNNGEQYF
TGTGCCAGCAGCGTAACGACAGGGGGCAATAACGGCGAGCAGTACTTC
>TRBV29-1|.|TRBJ2-1|.
CSVPGLNYNEQFF
TGCAGCGTCCCGGGACTGAACTACAATGAGCAGTTCTTC
>TRBV7-3|.|TRBJ1-1|.
CASSSAGRLSEAFF
TGTGCCAGCAGCTCTGCCGGCCGACTAAGTGAAGCTTTCTTT
>TRBV5-1|.|TRBJ2-7|few
CASSKGPWTSYEQYF
TGCGCCAGCAGCAAAGGGCCTTGGACCTCCTACGAGCAGTACTTC
>TRBV6-1|TRBD1|TRBJ1-2|.
CASKPGGYGYTF
TGTGCCAGCAAACCAGGGGGGTATGGCTACACCTTC
>TRBV20-1|.|TRBJ1-1|few
CSASRGGTANTEAFF
TGCAGTGCTAGCAGAGGGGGGACGGCGAACACTGAAGCTTTCTTT
>TRBV5-1|.|TRBJ2-6|.
CASSLVLTPTGANVLTF
TGCGCCAGCAGCTTGGTCCTAACTCCGACTGGGGCCAACGTCCTGACTTTC
>TRBV28|.|TRBJ2-5|.
CASSTQSVGGQYF
TGTGCCAGCAGTACCCAGAGTGTGGGCGGGCAGTACTTC
>TRBV6-5|.|TRBJ1-5|.
CASSPGAGPQPQHF
TGTGCCAGCAGCCCCGGGGCAGGGCCTCAGCCCCAGCATTTT
>TRBV10-3|.|TRBJ2-1|.
CAIGESTVSSYNEQFF
TGTGCCATCGGTGAGTCAACAGTTAGCTCCTACAATGAGCAGTTCTTC
>TRBV14|TRBD2|TRBJ2-1|.
CASSQPFLAGGSYEQFF
TGTGCCAGCAGCCAGCCCTTCCTAGCGGGAGGGTCTTATGAGCAGTTCTTC
>TRBV5-5|.|TRBJ2-7|few
CASSSRTSTDEQYF
TGTGCCAGCAGCTCGCGGACGTCGACCGACGAGCAGTACTTC
>TRBV7-2|.|TRBJ2-7|.
CAGSSPTGWGAYEQYF
TGTGCCGGCAGCTCACCCACAGGGTGGGGAGCCTACGAGCAGTACTTC
>TRBV11-2|.|TRBJ2-7|few
CASSLDGNEQYF
TGTGCCAGCAGCTTAGACGGGAACGAGCAGTACTTC
>TRBV7-8|.|TRBJ2-6|.
CASSLWMFDGSFRNGANVRTF
TGTGCCAGCAGCTTATGGATGTTTGACGGGAGTTTCAGAAATGGGGCCAACGTCCGGACTTTC
>TRBV7-3|.|TRBJ2-2|.
CASSLGGTGELFF
TGTGCCAGCAGCTTAGGGGGCACCGGGGAGCTGTTTTTT
>TRBV7-9|.|TRBJ1-6|.
CASSFDRLNSPLHF
TGTGCCAGCAGCTTCGACAGGCTTAATTCACCCCTCCACTTT
>TRBV5-1|.|TRBJ2-7|few
CASSFGTGGYEQYF
TGCGCCAGCAGCTTTGGGACTGGGGGCTACGAGCAGTACTTC
>TRBV18|TRBD2|TRBJ2-3|.
CASSPSQGTSGRRTDTQYF
TGTGCCAGCTCACCATCTCAGGGGACTAGCGGGAGGCGGACAGATACGCAGTATTTT
>TRBV28|.|TRBJ2-7|.
CASSGTQYVRSAYEQYF
TGTGCCAGCAGTGGTACACAGTACGTGAGGTCGGCCTACGAGCAGTACTTC
>TRBV7-2|.|TRBJ1-2|few
CASSSGFSDYGYTF
TGTGCCAGCAGCTCCGGCTTTTCGGACTATGGCTACACCTTC
>TRBV13|.|TRBJ2-1|.
CASSPGGLPYNEQFF
TGTGCCAGCAGCCCAGGAGGCCTCCCCTACAATGAGCAGTTCTTC
>TRBV20-1|TRBD1|TRBJ1-5|few
CSARGDRVGRRANQPQHF
TGCAGTGCTAGAGGAGACAGGGTCGGGCGTCGCGCTAATCAGCCCCAGCATTTT
>TRBV5-1|.|TRBJ2-7|.
CASSLGVIGQVRLSSYEQYF
TGCGCCAGCAGCTTGGGTGTCATTGGGCAGGTGCGCCTCAGCTCCTACGAGCAGTACTTC
>TRBV5-1|.|TRBJ2-1|few
CASSLTPGTYNEQFF
TGCGCCAGCAGCTTAACGCCTGGTACTTACAATGAGCAGTTCTTC
>TRBV27|.|TRBJ1-5|.
CASSSQGSGGQPQHF
TGTGCCAGCAGCTCCCAGGGCTCCGGGGGACAGCCCCAGCATTTT
>TRBV19|.|TRBJ2-4|.
CASSRRTGHGSIQYF
TGTGCCAGTAGTAGGAGAACGGGGCATGGGAGCATTCAGTACTTC
>TRBV7-9|.|TRBJ2-3|.
CASSFLADTQYF
TGTGCCAGCAGCTTTTTAGCAGATACGCAGTATTTT